This T cell receptor beta chain was recorded in a study of response to subunit inactivated influenza vaccine. TCRdb reanalysed the RT-PCR reads using MiXCR and keeps one entry per CDR3 protein. The sample lists around 480,000 distinct CDR3 sequences, around 9.9% occurring once. This clonotype occurred a few times. This TCR came from a man aged 45-65 years who received an inactivated influenza vaccine. The input for sequencing was PBMCs from blood, taken roughly 45 days after vaccination.

The CDR3 is CASPLITGGVGDTQYF. Written as DNA, the CDR3 is TGCGCCAGTCCGCTAATTACAGGGGGCGTGGGAGATACGCAGTATTTT. The chain carries TRBV5-1 and TRBJ2-3; 9 bases are shared with TRBD1. The CDR3 has 16 amino acids. The germline V gene encodes CDR1 SGHRS and CDR2 YFSETQ. The ends lost 8 bases at V and 5 bases at J; junction bases unmatched: 15.